This TCR beta chain was identified during a study of blood T cell repertoires in COVID-19. Study in general: Sources were T cells, B-cell-depleted T cells, or PBMCs; the material itself was cDNA or gDNA.

Authors' methods: Estimated nucleated cell counts came from reference gene primer amplification. The method was immunoSEQ multiplex PCR; TCRdb's version includes in-frame clones alone and lacks a portion of them. V and J calls plus clone size are reproduced from that table; the DNA served to infer D and trimming. Of some 130,000 clones in the sample, approximately 84% were seen once. This clonotype was sampled from a woman aged 25 to 45 who had recovered from COVID-19. The sample was peripheral blood.

The CDR3 spells CASRNRDPKETQYF. CDR3 coding DNA: TGTGCCAGCAGGAACAGGGACCCCAAAGAGACCCAGTACTTC. The genes are TRBV27 and TRBJ2-5; D perhaps matches TRBD1 (6 bases). In germline, CDR1 is MNHEY, CDR2 SMNVEV (reference sequence). The CDR3 extends over 14 amino acids. Trimming took off 6 bases at V and 3 bases at J, with 14 bases between the two ends.